This T cell receptor (beta chain) was sequenced in a study of STAT5B mutations in CD4+ large granular lymphocyte leukemia (dated 2022 in TCRdb). About the full investigation: Among the healthy controls, the CDR3 'QG' motif was associated with a particular HLA allele. The study compared the TCRbeta repertoires of patients with CD4+ T-cell large granular lymphocyte leukemia against those of healthy blood donors. Flow cytometry performed on FACSCanto II or FACSVerse showed that the purified fractions had more than 95% purity among lymphocytes.

The healthy controls were 40 or so blood donors, and the buffy coats of these donors were supplied by the Finnish Red Cross blood service. All TCR-sequenced material derived from peripheral blood: patient blood samples and healthy donor buffy coats. Ficoll-Hypaque gradient centrifugation was used to isolate peripheral blood mononuclear cells. Magnetic purification was used to isolate CD4+ cells from the buffy coats of the healthy controls. The Gentra Puregene Cell and Tissue kit was used to extract genomic DNA, and a Qubit 2.0 fluorometer was used to measure the amount of genomic DNA. General conclusions and limits of the study: The main leukemic clonotypes were found to be private to each patient, although around 24% of the main leukemic clonotypes were detected at low frequency in the non-leukemic repertoires of other patients. CD4-sorted patient repertoires appeared more clonal than healthy CD4+ repertoires, and this difference persisted after removing the putative leukemic clones. Enrichment of TRBV06-family usage was observed among the top patient clones (8/27) relative to healthy controls (2/35). The data were not HLA-matched, and the higher clonality in CD4+ T-LGLL than in CD8+ T-LGLL could be due to the relatively small sample size.

The CDR3, cysteine through phenylalanine, is 15 amino acids long. The read is trimmed to its CDR3 DNA, 45 bases read in frame from base 1. Trimming costs V 4 bases and J 1 base, and their ends lie 14 bases apart. CDR1 and CDR2, per the germline V gene, are SGHRS and YFSETQ. Details on this clone: There is no known antigen for this receptor. No per-base quality is available; no much larger clone lies one base away.

The immunoSEQ assay at survey resolution was applied to genomic DNA for sequencing of TCRbeta rearrangements. As for the authors' bioinformatics: In the TCR sequencing data, the lowest productive clonotype frequency that could be detected was 2.59 x 10-5. Analyses included only productive TCRbeta rearrangements, meaning complete and in-frame sequences. Sample clonality was computed as Simpson clonality in the immunoSEQ Analyzer version 3.0. Clones were grouped by frequency into very rare, small, medium, large (1-20%) or hyperexpanded (>20%) categories. OLGA 1.2.3 estimated generation probabilities, VDJtools produced V-gene circos plots, VDJdb was queried for specificities, and GLIPH identified CDR3 motifs. TCRdb retrieved this table from immuneACCESS and kept in-frame rearrangements only. Not all clones are present; in checked studies, unresolved V genes account for under half, and no reason is known for the remainder. The V and J calls and clone size come from that table; D and trimming were worked out from the DNA. Across this sample there are about 33,000 clones, with around 81% seen only once. The top ten clones comprise 3.5% to 5% of the sample.

The source is a human donor in good health. Input material: CD4+ T cells from blood buffy coats. The V and J segments used are TRBV5-1 and TRBJ1-1; no D segment can be confidently identified. The DNA sequence reads TGCGCCAGCAGCCACCCCCGGGGAGAGAACACTGAAGCTTTCTTT. Translated, this gives CASSHPRGENTEAFF.